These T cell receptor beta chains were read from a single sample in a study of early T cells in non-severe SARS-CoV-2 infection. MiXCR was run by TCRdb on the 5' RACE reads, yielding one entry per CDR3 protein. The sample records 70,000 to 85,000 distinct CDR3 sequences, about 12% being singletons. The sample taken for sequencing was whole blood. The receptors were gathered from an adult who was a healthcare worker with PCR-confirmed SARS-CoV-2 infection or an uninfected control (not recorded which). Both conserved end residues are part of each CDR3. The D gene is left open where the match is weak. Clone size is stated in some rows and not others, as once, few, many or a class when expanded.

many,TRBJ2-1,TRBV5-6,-,TGTGCCAGCAGCACGGCAGGGTTCTCCTACAATGAGCAGTTCTTC,CASSTAGFSYNEQFF
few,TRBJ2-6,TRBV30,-,TGTGCCTGGAGTCGAGTGGCTTGGACAAGCTCTGGGGCCAACGTCCTGACTTTC,CAWSRVAWTSSGANVLTF
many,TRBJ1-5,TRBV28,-,TGTGCCAGCAGTTTATCGGGGGGGAGAAGCAATCAGCCCCAGCATTTT,CASSLSGGRSNQPQHF
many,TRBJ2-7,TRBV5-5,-,TGTGCCAGCAGCAGACAGTTGAGCTCCTACGAGCAGTACTTC,CASSRQLSSYEQYF
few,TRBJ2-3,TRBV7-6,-,TGTGCCAGCACCCCTAAGGAGGGGTTTCGCACAGATACGCAGTATTTT,CASTPKEGFRTDTQYF
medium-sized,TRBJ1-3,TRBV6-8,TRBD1,TGTGCCCCGCGTGGACAGGACTCTGGAAACACCATATATTTT,CAPRGQDSGNTIYF
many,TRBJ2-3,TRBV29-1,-,TGCAGCGTGGGGGACTCAGATACGCAGTATTTT,CSVGDSDTQYF
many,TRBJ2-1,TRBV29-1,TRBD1,TGCAGCGTTGGGGCCGGGACAGGGGCCAATGAGCAGTTCTTC,CSVGAGTGANEQFF
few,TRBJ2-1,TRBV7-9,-,TGTGCCAGCAGGAAGCTGCAGGGAACTGAGCAGTTCTTC,CASRKLQGTEQFF
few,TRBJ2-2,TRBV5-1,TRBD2,TGCGCCAGCAGCTTCCCGCTAGCGGGCCCAACGAACACCGGGGAGCTGTTTTTT,CASSFPLAGPTNTGELFF
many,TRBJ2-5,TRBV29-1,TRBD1,TGCAGCGTTGGGACAGGGGGAATCGAGACCCAGTACTTC,CSVGTGGIETQYF
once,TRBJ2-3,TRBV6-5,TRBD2,TGTGCCAGCAGGAAGGCGGGGGTACCAACAGATACGCAGTATTTT,CASRKAGVPTDTQYF
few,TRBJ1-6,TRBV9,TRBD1,TGTGCCAGCAGCGGTTCAGGGGGTTCCCCCCTCCACTTT,CASSGSGGSPLHF
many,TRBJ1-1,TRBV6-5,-,TGTGCCAGCAGTTACTCTGGCCCGGTCCCCAGCAGCGCTTTCTTT,CASSYSGPVPSSAFF
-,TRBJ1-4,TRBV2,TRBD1,TGTGCCAGCAGGAGGACAGGCGACCTAGAAAAACTGTTTTTT,CASRRTGDLEKLFF
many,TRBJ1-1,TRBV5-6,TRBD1,TGTGCCAGCAGCTCCCGGGACAGGGTGCCTGAAGCTTTCTTT,CASSSRDRVPEAFF
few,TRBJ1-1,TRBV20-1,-,TGCAGTGCTAGTCCGGGGGCTGTCACTGAAGCTTTCTTT,CSASPGAVTEAFF
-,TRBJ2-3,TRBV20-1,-,TGCAGTGCTAGCCCGGGGACAGATACGCAGTATTTT,CSASPGTDTQYF
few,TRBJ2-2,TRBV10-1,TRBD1,TGCGCCAGCAGCGAAGGACAGGACACCGGGGAGCTGTTTTTT,CASSEGQDTGELFF
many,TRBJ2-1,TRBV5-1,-,TGCGCCAGCAGGCCCCTAGGGGGAGCGGGTAATGAGCAGTTCTTC,CASRPLGGAGNEQFF
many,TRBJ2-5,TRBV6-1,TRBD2,TGTGCCAGCAGTGCCTCCGTGGGGGGGGACCCACAAGAGACCCAGTACTTC,CASSASVGGDPQETQYF
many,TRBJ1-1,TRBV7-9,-,TGTGCCAGCAGCCTCTTAGCCTCTGAAGCTTTCTTT,CASSLLASEAFF
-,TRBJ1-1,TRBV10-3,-,TGTGCCATCAGTGGACTCGCATCTTTTTCGGGCGCTTTCTTT,CAISGLASFSGAFF
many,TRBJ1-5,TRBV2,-,TGTGCCAGCACCCTAAAATGGGGATACAATCAGCCCCAGCATTTT,CASTLKWGYNQPQHF
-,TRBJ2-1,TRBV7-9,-,TGTGCCAGCAGCTTAGTCTCAGATGTGCAGTTCTTC,CASSLVSDVQFF
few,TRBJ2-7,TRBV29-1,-,TGCAGCGTTGCCTGGGTCGGCGAGCAGTACTTC,CSVAWVGEQYF
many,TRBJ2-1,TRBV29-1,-,TGCAGCGTTGAAGAGATGCCAGGTGTTGAGCAGTTCTTC,CSVEEMPGVEQFF
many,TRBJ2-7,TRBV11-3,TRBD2,TGTGCCAGCAGCCCCGTGACTAGCGGCCCCTACGAGCAGTACTTC,CASSPVTSGPYEQYF
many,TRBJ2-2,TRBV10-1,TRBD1,TGCGCCAGCAGTGGGGGACAGCCCACCGGGGAGCTGTTTTTT,CASSGGQPTGELFF
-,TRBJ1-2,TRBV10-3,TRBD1,TGTGCCATCAGTGGCCCCGGACAGGGTAACTATGGCTACACCTTC,CAISGPGQGNYGYTF
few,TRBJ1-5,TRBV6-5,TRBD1,TGTGCCAGCAGTTACTCGGGACAGGGGATCAATCAGCCCCAGCATTTT,CASSYSGQGINQPQHF
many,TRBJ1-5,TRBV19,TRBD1,TGTGCCAGTAGGGCGGACAGGGGTAGCAATCAGCCCCAGCATTTT,CASRADRGSNQPQHF
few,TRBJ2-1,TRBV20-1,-,TGCAGTGCTAGAGATATAGCGGTCCTTACCTACAATGAGCAGTTCTTC,CSARDIAVLTYNEQFF
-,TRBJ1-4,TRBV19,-,TGTGCCAGTAGCGACCCTGCAACTAATGAAAAACTGTTTTTT,CASSDPATNEKLFF
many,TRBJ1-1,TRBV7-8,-,TGTGCCAGCAGCTTTTTGACCCGCACCATGAACACTGAAGCTTTCTTT,CASSFLTRTMNTEAFF
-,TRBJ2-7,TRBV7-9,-,TGTGCCAGCAGCCCAGGGCAGACGGGAGTGGCGGCCTACGAGCAGTACTTC,CASSPGQTGVAAYEQYF
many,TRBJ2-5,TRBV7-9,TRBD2,TGTGCCAGCAGCTTAGGAGTAGCGGGGATCCAAGAGACCCAGTACTTC,CASSLGVAGIQETQYF
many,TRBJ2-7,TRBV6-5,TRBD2,TGTGCCAGCAGTTACTTCGGGAGGGAGGGCACTACGCAGTACTTC,CASSYFGREGTTQYF
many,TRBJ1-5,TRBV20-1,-,TGCAGTGCTCGCCCGCCGTTGAATCAGCCCCAGCATTTT,CSARPPLNQPQHF
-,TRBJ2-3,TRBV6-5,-,TGTGCCAGCAGTTACCGTCAAAAGGCAGATACGCAGTATTTT,CASSYRQKADTQYF
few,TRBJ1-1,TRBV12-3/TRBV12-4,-,TGTGCCAGCAGTTTATGGGGGACAGAAGCTTTCTTT,CASSLWGTEAFF
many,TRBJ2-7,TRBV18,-,TGTGCCAGCTCACCCCGGACGGAACGTGAGCAGTACTTC,CASSPRTEREQYF
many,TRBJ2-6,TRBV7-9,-,TGTGCCAGCAGCTTAGGGCGCGGACCCTCTGGGGCCAACGTCCTGACTTTC,CASSLGRGPSGANVLTF
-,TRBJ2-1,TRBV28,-,TGTGCCAGCAGTCCCCGGACCCCCACCTACAATGAGCAGTTCTTC,CASSPRTPTYNEQFF
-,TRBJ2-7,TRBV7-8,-,TGTGCCAGCAGCCCGCGGGGGCGGGGGCTGTCCTACGAGCAGTACTTC,CASSPRGRGLSYEQYF
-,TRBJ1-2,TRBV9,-,TGTGCCAGCAGCGTAGGTTCCGACAGTTATGGCTACACCTTC,CASSVGSDSYGYTF
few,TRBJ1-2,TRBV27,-,TGTGCCAGCAGTTTCGATAGCAGGGGTGACGGCTACACCTTC,CASSFDSRGDGYTF
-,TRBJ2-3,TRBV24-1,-,TGTGCCACCAGTGTCCCTGGTTCAGATACGCAGTATTTT,CATSVPGSDTQYF
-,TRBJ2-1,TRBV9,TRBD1,TGTGCCAGCAGCCTTGGACAGGGCCAGTTCTTC,CASSLGQGQFF
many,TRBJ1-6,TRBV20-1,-,TGCAGTGCTAGAGGGGTTACCCATAATTCACCCCTCCACTTT,CSARGVTHNSPLHF
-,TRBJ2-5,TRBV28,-,TGTGCCAGCAGCCAGGTTCAGCGTGGGGCCGCAGAGACCCAGTACTTC,CASSQVQRGAAETQYF